The TCR beta chain described here comes from a study of blood T cell repertoires in COVID-19. Method: immunoSEQ multiplex PCR; TCRdb's copy keeps in-frame clones and lacks some. Of approximately 12,000 clones listed, around 71% were seen once; the top ten hold about 6%. The CDR3 runs to 14 residues. Germline CDR1 reads SEHNR; CDR2 reads FQNEAQ (reference sequence). The V and J ends lost 3 bases and 5 bases, in that order; junction bases with no gene match: 5. The chain carries TRBV7-9 and TRBJ1-1; 8 bases agree with TRBD1. This sequence originates from a man between 60 and 75 years old with COVID-19, enrolled during active disease. Material: peripheral blood. The chain's CDR3 is CASSFQGARTEAFF. CDR3 DNA sequence: TGTGCCAGCAGCTTTCAGGGGGCGCGAACTGAAGCTTTCTTT. The full variable domain, with the rest looked up from reference TRBV7-9 and TRBJ1-1, is DTGVSQNPRHKITKRGQNVTFRCDPISEHNRLYWYRQTLGQGPEFLTYFQNEAQLEKSRLLSDRFSAERPKGSFSTLEIQRTEQGDSAMYLCASSFQGARTEAFFGQGTRLTVV.